This T cell receptor beta chain was recorded in a study of spatial heterogeneity in lung cancer. Regarding the study as a whole: Circulating ubiquitous expanded tumor TCRs were observed more frequently at resection than at follow-up.

Documented time point: sample taken at primary tumor resection. No cell sorting; template was whole RNA from tumor, lung tissue or PBMC. TCRdb ran MiXCR on the 5' RACE reads and lists one entry per CDR3 protein. Of about 45,000 distinct CDR3 sequences listed, 6.5% to 7% are singletons. This clonotype appeared many times. What it binds is unknown. The input for sequencing was PBMCs, taken at surgery. This receptor was taken from a female donor with early-stage non-small cell lung cancer.

CDR3 loop: CASIWADTEAFF. Here the CDR3 DNA reads TGTGCCAGCATTTGGGCAGACACTGAAGCTTTCTTT. The V gene is TRBV6-1, the J gene TRBJ1-1; D is undetermined. Germline loops: CDR1 MNHNS, CDR2 SASEGT. V lost 7 bases, J lost 3 bases, and 9 bases lay in between. The CDR3 is made up of 12 amino acids.